Following are 5 T cell receptor beta chains from one sample sequenced in a study of blood T cell repertoires in COVID-19. Measured with immunoSEQ multiplex PCR; TCRdb has only the in-frame clones, and not every one. Altogether about 220,000 clones are present, roughly four fifths being singletons, with the ten largest covering 15%. Sequencing used PBMCs or T cells enriched from blood (not recorded which). The receptors were sampled from a middle-aged man who had recovered from COVID-19.

There are a few counts of this clone. The genes are TRBV29-1 and TRBJ2-7, with TRBD2 matching over 10 bases. V shed 6 bases, J shed 6 bases, and the junction held 8 bases outside the gene matches. This CDR3 contains 13 residues. The germline CDR1 and CDR2 sequences are SQVTM and ANQGSEA. The CDR3 nucleotides are TGCAGCGTAAGTGGACTAGCGGATATCGAGCAGTACTTC. Translation gives CSVSGLADIEQYF.

The chain joins TRBV19 to TRBJ1-5; D is unclear. Trimming removed 5 bases at V and 0 bases at J, with 20 bases between. Germline-derived CDR1 and CDR2 are LNHDA and SQIVND (reference sequence). The CDR3 contains 18 residues. This chain's CDR3 is CASSPPPGRENSNQPQHF. CDR3 nucleotide sequence: TGTGCCAGTAGTCCACCCCCCGGACGGGAAAATAGCAATCAGCCCCAGCATTTT. The full variable domain, rest sourced from reference TRBV19 and TRBJ1-5, is DGGITQSPKYLFRKEGQNVTLSCEQNLNHDAMYWYRQDPGQGLRLIYYSQIVNDFQKGDIAEGYSVSREKKESFPLTVTSAQKNPTAFYLCASSPPPGRENSNQPQHFGDGTRLSIL.

The chain couples TRBV19 to TRBJ1-3, with D unclear. Germline loops: CDR1 LNHDA, CDR2 SQIVND (reference sequence). Trimming took 9 bases from V and 7 from J, leaving 19 bases between them. CDR3 length: 14 amino acids. CDR3 amino acids: CASRERWIRNTIYF. The CDR3 DNA follows: TGTGCCAGCCGGGAAAGGTGGATTAGGAACACCATATATTTT.

V and J are TRBV5-8 and TRBJ2-1, with D unresolved. The V and J ends lost 4 bases and 8 bases respectively, with 13 bases between them. CDR1 is SGHTS and CDR2 is YDEGEE in the germline V gene. This CDR3 has 13 residues. The CDR3 region has the DNA TGTGCCAGCAGCCGGTACCTATCGTATGAGCAGTTCTTC. This codes for CASSRYLSYEQFF.

The rearrangement links TRBV19 to TRBJ1-2; 9 nucleotides line up with TRBD1. Germline lookup yields CDR1 LNHDA and CDR2 SQIVND (reference sequence). The junction had 4 bases not matched to a gene; V was cut back by 9 bases and J by 2 bases. The CDR3 extends over 13 amino acids. The CDR3 bases are TGTGCCAGCCGGGACAGGGCCAACTATGGCTACACCTTC. It specifies CASRDRANYGYTF.